The present entry profiles one T cell receptor beta chain with its context. The target antigen is unknown. Patients with active juvenile idiopathic arthritis donated these samples. The data were obtained in a study of circulating and synovial CD4+ cells in juvenile arthritis. Study conclusions and caveats: CPL and bulk CD4 samples differed at least tenfold in T cell genomes.

Germline V gives CDR1 SEHNR, CDR2 FQNEAQ (reference sequence). The CDR3 extends over 13 amino acids. Trimming pared 5 bases from V and 2 bases from J, leaving 9 bases between. Clones were read by immunoSEQ multiplex PCR, and TCRdb kept only the in-frame ones, dropping some. The data contain about 30,000 clones, roughly 93% of them singletons. This receptor was taken from a human donor with juvenile idiopathic arthritis. This chain joins TRBV7-9 and TRBJ2-5; D possibly corresponds to TRBD2 (6 bases). Material for sequencing was CD4+ T cells from blood. The CDR3 loop is CASSLSGQETQYF. CDR3 nucleotide sequence: TGTGCCAGCAGCCTTAGCGGACAAGAGACCCAGTACTTC. Variable domain in full (rest from reference TRBV7-9 and TRBJ2-5): DTGVSQNPRHKITKRGQNVTFRCDPISEHNRLYWYRQTLGQGPEFLTYFQNEAQLEKSRLLSDRFSAERPKGSFSTLEIQRTEQGDSAMYLCASSLSGQETQYFGPGTRLLVL.